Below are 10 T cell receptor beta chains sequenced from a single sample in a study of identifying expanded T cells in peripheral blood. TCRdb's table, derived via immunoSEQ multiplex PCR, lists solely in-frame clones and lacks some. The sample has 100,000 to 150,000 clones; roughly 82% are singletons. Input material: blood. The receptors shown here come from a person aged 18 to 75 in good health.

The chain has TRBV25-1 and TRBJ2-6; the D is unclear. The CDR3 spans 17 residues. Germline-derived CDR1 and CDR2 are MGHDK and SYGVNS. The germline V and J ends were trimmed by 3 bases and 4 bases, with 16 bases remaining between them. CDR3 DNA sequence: TGTGCCAGCAGTGACAGCCGAGTTGCTCCAGGGGCCAACGTCCTGACTTTC. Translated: CASSDSRVAPGANVLTF. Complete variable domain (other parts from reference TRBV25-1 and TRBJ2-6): EADIYQTPRYLVIGTGKKITLECSQTMGHDKMYWYQQDPGMELHLIHYSYGVNSTEKGDLSSESTVSRIRTEHFPLTLESARPSHTSQYLCASSDSRVAPGANVLTFGAGSRLTVL.

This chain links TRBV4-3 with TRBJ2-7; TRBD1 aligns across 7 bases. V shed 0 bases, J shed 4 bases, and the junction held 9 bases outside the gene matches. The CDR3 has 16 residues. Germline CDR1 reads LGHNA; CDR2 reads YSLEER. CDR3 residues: CASSQDLVGQTYEQYF. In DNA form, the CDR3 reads TGCGCCAGCAGCCAAGATCTGGTGGGACAGACATACGAGCAGTACTTC.

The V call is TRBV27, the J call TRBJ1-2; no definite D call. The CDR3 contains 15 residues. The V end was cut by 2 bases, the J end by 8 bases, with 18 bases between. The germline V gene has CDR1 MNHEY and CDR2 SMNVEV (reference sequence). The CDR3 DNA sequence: TGTGCCAGCAGTTTAGATAGGTGGACTCCCAAAGGCTACACCTTC. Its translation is CASSLDRWTPKGYTF.

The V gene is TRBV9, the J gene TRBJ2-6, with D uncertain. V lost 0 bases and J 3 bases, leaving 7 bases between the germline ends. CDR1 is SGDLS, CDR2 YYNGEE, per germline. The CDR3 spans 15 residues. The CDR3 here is CASSVGLGGANVLTF. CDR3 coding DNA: TGTGCCAGCAGCGTAGGGTTGGGTGGGGCCAACGTCCTGACTTTC.

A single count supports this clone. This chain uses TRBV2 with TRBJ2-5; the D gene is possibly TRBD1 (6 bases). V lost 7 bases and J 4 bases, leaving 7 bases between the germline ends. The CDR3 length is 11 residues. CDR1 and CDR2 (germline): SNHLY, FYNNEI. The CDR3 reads CASTGVETQYF. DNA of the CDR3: TGTGCCAGCACAGGGGTAGAGACCCAGTACTTC.

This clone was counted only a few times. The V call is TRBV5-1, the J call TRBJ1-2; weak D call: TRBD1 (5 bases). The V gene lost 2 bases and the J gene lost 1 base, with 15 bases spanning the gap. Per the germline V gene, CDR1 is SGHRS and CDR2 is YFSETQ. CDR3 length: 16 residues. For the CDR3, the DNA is TGCGCCAGCAGCTTAAAACCCTTGGACATTAACTATGGCTACACCTTC. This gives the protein CASSLKPLDINYGYTF.

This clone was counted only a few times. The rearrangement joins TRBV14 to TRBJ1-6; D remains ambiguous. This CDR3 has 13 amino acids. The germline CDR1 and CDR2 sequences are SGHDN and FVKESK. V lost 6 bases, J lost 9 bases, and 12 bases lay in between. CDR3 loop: CASRARFSSPLHF. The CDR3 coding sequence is TGTGCCAGCAGGGCCAGGTTTTCTTCACCCCTCCACTTT.

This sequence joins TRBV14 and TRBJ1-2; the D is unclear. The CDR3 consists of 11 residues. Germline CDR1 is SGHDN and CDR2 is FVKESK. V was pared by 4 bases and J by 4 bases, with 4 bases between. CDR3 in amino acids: CASSPGYGYTF. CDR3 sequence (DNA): TGTGCCAGCAGCCCCGGCTATGGCTACACCTTC.

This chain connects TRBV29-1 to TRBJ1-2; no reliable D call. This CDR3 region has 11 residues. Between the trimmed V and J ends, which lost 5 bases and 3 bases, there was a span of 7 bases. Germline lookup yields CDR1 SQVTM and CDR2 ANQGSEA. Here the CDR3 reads CSVRIYYGYTF. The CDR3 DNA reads TGCAGCGTTAGGATATACTATGGCTACACCTTC.

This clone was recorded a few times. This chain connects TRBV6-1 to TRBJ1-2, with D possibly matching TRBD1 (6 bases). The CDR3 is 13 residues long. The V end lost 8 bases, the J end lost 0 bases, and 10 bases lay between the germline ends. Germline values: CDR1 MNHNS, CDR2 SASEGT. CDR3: CASSGVANYGYTF. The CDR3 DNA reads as TGTGCCAGCTCAGGGGTAGCTAACTATGGCTACACCTTC.